These 31 T cell receptor beta chains were all obtained from the same sample, sequenced in a study of cytomegalovirus exposure and HLA in healthy donors. The PCR was carried out with 60 Vbeta primers and 13 Jbeta primers. TCRdb keeps only in-frame clones here, not all; method: immunoSEQ multiplex PCR. The sample yields 100,000 or so clones, roughly four fifths seen once. Sequenced: PBMCs. These TCRs come from a man aged 35 to 55 in good health and CMV-seronegative.

This clone showed up just a few times. The rearrangement joins TRBV7-9 to TRBJ1-4; 7 positions agree with TRBD1. This CDR3 spans 16 amino acids. V shed 5 bases, J shed 1 base, and the junction held 7 bases outside the gene matches. The V gene's germline CDR1 is SEHNR and CDR2 FQNEAQ (reference sequence). In nucleotides, the CDR3 is TGTGCCAGCAGCCGCCAGACAGGGCGAACTAATGAAAAACTGTTTTTT. This codes for CASSRQTGRTNEKLFF.

This chain links TRBV30 with TRBJ1-2; TRBD1 agrees at 8 bases. V dropped 0 bases and J dropped 4; count of bases not matched to a gene: 4. CDR1 and CDR2 from the germline V gene are GTSNPN and SVGIG (reference sequence). CDR3 length: 14 residues. The DNA of the CDR3 is TGTGCCTGGAGTGTACCAGGGACAGGCTATGGCTACACCTTC. Its translation: CAWSVPGTGYGYTF.

The V and J genes are TRBV30 and TRBJ2-2; TRBD1 agrees at 8 bases. This CDR3 has 13 amino acids. Germline CDR1 is GTSNPN and CDR2 is SVGIG (reference sequence). The trim removed 7 bases at V and 6 bases at J, leaving 7 bases unmatched. In DNA form, the CDR3 reads TGTGCCTTGCGGACAGGGCCGCCCGGGGAGCTGTTTTTT. Translation: CALRTGPPGELFF.

The rearrangement uses TRBV25-1 and TRBJ1-6; 7 positions agree with TRBD1. The CDR3 has 16 residues. J lost 0 bases, V lost 1 base, and 0 bases had no gene match. Per germline, CDR1 MGHDK and CDR2 SYGVNS. As DNA, the CDR3 is TGTGCCAGCAGTGAATGGGACAGCTCCTATAATTCACCCCTCCACTTT. The encoded protein is CASSEWDSSYNSPLHF.

The chain joins TRBV4-1 to TRBJ2-2; maybe TRBD1 (5 bases). This CDR3 is built from 15 residues. V dropped 4 bases and J dropped 2 bases, with 11 bases sitting between them. Germline CDR1 MGHRA, CDR2 YSYEKL. CDR3 sequence: CASSLKTDNTGELFF. The DNA for the CDR3 is TGCGCCAGCAGCCTTAAGACAGATAACACCGGGGAGCTGTTTTTT.

The V gene is TRBV6-5, the J gene TRBJ2-7, with TRBD1 matching over 8 bases. The CDR3 length is 14 residues. Unmatched junction bases numbered 10, after V lost 0 bases and J lost 12 bases. In germline, CDR1 is MNHEY, CDR2 SVGAGI. The CDR3 DNA reads as TGTGCCAGCAGTTACTCACCGATAAGGACAGGGTGGTACTTC. This translates into CASSYSPIRTGWYF.

This clone was recorded once. This chain uses TRBV18 with TRBJ2-5; 14 positions agree with TRBD2. The CDR3 length is 17 residues. V was clipped by 3 bases and J by 1 base; unmatched bases: 4. The germline CDR1 and CDR2 sequences are KGHSH and LQKENI. DNA of the CDR3: TGTGCCAGCTCACCCGGGACTAGCGGGAGTTTCCAAGAGACCCAGTACTTC. Its protein product is CASSPGTSGSFQETQYF.

This rearrangement joins TRBV5-1 to TRBJ2-3; 9 bases line up with TRBD1. This CDR3 has 15 amino acids. The germline V gene encodes CDR1 SGHRS and CDR2 YFSETQ. Germline trimming cut 2 bases from V and 2 bases from J; bases unmatched to any gene: 3. The CDR3 region is CASSLGTGLTDTQYF. The CDR3 DNA is TGCGCCAGCAGCTTAGGGACAGGGCTCACAGATACGCAGTATTTT. Drawing the rest from reference TRBV5-1 and TRBJ2-3, the complete variable domain is KAGVTQTPRYLIKTRGQQVTLSCSPISGHRSVSWYQQTPGQGLQFLFEYFSETQRNKGNFPGRFSGRQFSNSRSEMNVSTLELGDSALYLCASSLGTGLTDTQYFGPGTRLTVL.

The rearrangement joins TRBV18 to TRBJ1-1; 7 bases are shared with TRBD1. The CDR3 totals 15 residues. Unmatched junction bases numbered 7, after V lost 5 bases and J lost 1 base. The germline CDR1 and CDR2 sequences are KGHSH and LQKENI. CDR3 loop: CASSSIQGGNTEAFF. Written as DNA, the CDR3 is TGTGCCAGCTCATCGATTCAGGGGGGGAACACTGAAGCTTTCTTT.

In its sample, this clone was seen a few times. V gene TRBV19 combines with J gene TRBJ1-1; possible D gene TRBD1, 5 bases. The V gene lost 3 bases and the J gene lost 4 bases, with 12 bases spanning the gap. The CDR3 consists of 14 residues. Per germline, CDR1 LNHDA and CDR2 SQIVND (reference sequence). The CDR3 DNA reads TGTGCCAGTAGTATTTGGGGGGAGGCCACTGAAGCTTTCTTT. Amino acid sequence: CASSIWGEATEAFF.

For this clone: The same CDR3 also results from other DNA sequences found in this sample. The chain's CDR3 is CASSAGLLLSYNSPLHF. The CDR3 DNA reads TGCGCCAGCAGCGCGGGACTCTTGCTCTCCTATAATTCACCCCTCCACTTT. The chain has TRBV5-1 and TRBJ1-6; D possibly corresponds to TRBD1 (5 bases). The CDR3 totals 17 residues. Trimming took 4 bases from V and 0 from J, leaving 14 bases between them. The V gene's germline CDR1 is SGHRS and CDR2 YFSETQ.

The chain carries TRBV27 and TRBJ2-7; TRBD2 matches at 8 bases. J was trimmed by 5 bases and V by 8 bases; bases with no gene match: 11. There are 14 residues in the CDR3. Germline values: CDR1 MNHEY, CDR2 SMNVEV (reference sequence). The CDR3 DNA follows: TGTGCCAGCTCCACCAGCGGGAGTTCCCACGAGCAGTACTTC. Translated, it gives CASSTSGSSHEQYF.

This clone was observed a few times. The V gene is TRBV6-6, the J gene TRBJ1-2; 10 nucleotides match TRBD1. The CDR3 runs to 15 residues. Germline CDR1 and CDR2: MNHNY and SVGAGI (reference sequence). Losses at the gene ends were 8 bases for V and 2 bases for J; bases not matched to a gene: 8. CDR3 bases: TGTGCCAGCTTCCCCCTGGGACAGGGGAACTATGGCTACACCTTC. This translates into CASFPLGQGNYGYTF.

CDR3 sequence: CASSYEAGGEAFF. CDR3 coding DNA: TGTGCCAGCAGTTACGAGGCAGGGGGTGAAGCTTTCTTT. The chain is built from TRBV6-5 and TRBJ1-1; 7 bases line up with TRBD1. V was clipped by 2 bases and J by 7 bases; unmatched bases: 4. CDR3 length equals 13 residues. Germline V gives CDR1 MNHEY, CDR2 SVGAGI.

The rearrangement uses TRBV7-9 and TRBJ2-7; 7 positions agree with TRBD1. Germline CDR1 is SEHNR and CDR2 is FQNEAQ (reference sequence). The CDR3 sequence is 15 residues long. Germline trimming cut 5 bases from V and 1 base from J; bases unmatched to any gene: 8. The CDR3 DNA sequence: TGTGCCAGCAGCCAGTCAACAGGGGAGTCCTACGAGCAGTACTTC. It codes for CASSQSTGESYEQYF.

This sequence joins TRBV30 and TRBJ2-4; 8 bases fit TRBD1. Germline V gene sequence: CDR1 GTSNPN, CDR2 SVGIG (reference sequence). This CDR3 comprises 14 residues. With 4 bases clipped from V and 8 bases from J, the junction kept 10 bases outside the gene matches. CDR3 residues: CAWNRGSERDIQYF. The CDR3 region has the DNA TGTGCCTGGAACAGGGGGTCGGAGCGGGACATTCAGTACTTC.

The sample holds a few counts of this clone. The CDR3 nucleotides read TGTGCCAGCAGCTCCAACCGACTAGCGGGAGACGAGCAGTACTTC. Its translation: CASSSNRLAGDEQYF. The rearrangement links TRBV5-5 to TRBJ2-7; 12 nucleotides agree with TRBD2. Germline CDR1 SGHKS, CDR2 YYEKEE (reference sequence). V was clipped by 3 bases and J by 5 bases; unmatched bases: 6. The CDR3 extends over 15 amino acids.

This rearrangement joins TRBV5-6 to TRBJ2-7, with 9 bases fitting TRBD1. CDR3 length equals 15 residues. Germline V gene lookup returns CDR1 SGHDT and CDR2 YYEEEE. V gave up 4 bases and J gave up 7 bases; unmatched junction bases: 12. The CDR3 region has the DNA TGTGCCAGCAGCGAGACCGGGACAGGGCCTTGGGAGCAGTACTTC. This translates into CASSETGTGPWEQYF. Full variable domain (missing parts from reference TRBV5-6 and TRBJ2-7): DAGVTQSPTHLIKTRGQQVTLRCSPKSGHDTVSWYQQALGQGPQFIFQYYEEEERQRGNFPDRFSGHQFPNYSSELNVNALLLGDSALYLCASSETGTGPWEQYFGPGTRLTVT.

CDR3 nucleotides: TGTGCCAGCAGTACCTGGGAGGGGACAGGGACTATGCGTGAGCAGTTCTTC. As protein: CASSTWEGTGTMREQFF. The chain combines TRBV28 with TRBJ2-1, with 9 bases aligning to TRBD1. The germline CDR1 and CDR2 sequences are MDHEN and SYDVKM. This CDR3 is 17 amino acids long. Unmatched junction bases numbered 17, after V lost 5 bases and J lost 9 bases. Full variable domain (missing parts from reference TRBV28 and TRBJ2-1): DVKVTQSSRYLVKRTGEKVFLECVQDMDHENMFWYRQDPGLGLRLIYFSYDVKMKEKGDIPEGYSVSREKKERFSLILESASTNQTSMYLCASSTWEGTGTMREQFFGPGTRLTVL.

The V call is TRBV11-1, the J call TRBJ1-2; 9 bases agree with TRBD1. The CDR3 covers 14 residues. The V gene's germline CDR1 is SGHAT and CDR2 FQDESV (reference sequence). V dropped 4 bases and J dropped 2; count of bases not matched to a gene: 2. The DNA for the CDR3 is TGTGCCAGCAGCTCGGGACAGGGAAACTATGGCTACACCTTC. Translated, it gives CASSSGQGNYGYTF.

This clone turned up a few times. The chain recombines TRBV11-2 with TRBJ1-2; D gene uncertain. The CDR3 sequence is 13 residues long. Germline CDR1 is SGHAT and CDR2 is FQNNGV. Between the trimmed V and J ends, which lost 4 bases and 7 bases, there was a span of 13 bases. This CDR3 reads CASSSYIRGGYTF. The CDR3 coding sequence is TGTGCCAGCAGCTCATACATACGGGGTGGCTACACCTTC.

The chain is built from TRBV5-5 and TRBJ1-5; the match to TRBD1 covers 8 bases. J was trimmed by 1 base and V by 4 bases; bases with no gene match: 7. Germline-derived CDR1 and CDR2 are SGHKS and YYEKEE (reference sequence). This CDR3 region has 16 residues. CDR3 nucleotides: TGTGCCAGCAGCCAGTCCCGGGACAGGAGCAATCAGCCCCAGCATTTT. Its protein is CASSQSRDRSNQPQHF.

This clone is a singleton in its sample. The chain links TRBV7-9 to TRBJ2-7; tentatively, D is TRBD1 (6 bases). Germline lookup yields CDR1 SEHNR and CDR2 FQNEAQ (reference sequence). The V end was cut by 4 bases, the J end by 0 bases, with 13 bases between. This CDR3 spans 15 amino acids. The CDR3 is CASSSWDMSSYEQYF. The CDR3 bases are TGTGCCAGCAGCTCCTGGGACATGAGCTCCTACGAGCAGTACTTC.

In DNA form, the CDR3 reads TGTGCCAGCAGCTGGGACGGGACAGGACAGAATGGCTACACCTTC. It specifies CASSWDGTGQNGYTF. The chain combines TRBV11-2 with TRBJ1-2; 8 bases agree with TRBD1. Trimming at V came to 4 bases and at J to 6 bases, leaving 10 bases not matched to a gene. The CDR3 consists of 15 residues. The germline V gene encodes CDR1 SGHAT and CDR2 FQNNGV.

The chain carries TRBV5-4 and TRBJ1-1; a weak D match, TRBD1 (6 bases). V was cut by 5 bases and J by 3 bases, with 14 bases left in between. From germline, CDR1 is SGHNT and CDR2 YYREEE (reference sequence). The CDR3 sequence is 14 residues long. CDR3 in amino acids: CASRPGQSDTEAFF. For the CDR3, the DNA is TGTGCCAGCAGACCCGGACAGTCAGACACTGAAGCTTTCTTT. The complete variable domain, with remaining parts taken from reference TRBV5-4 and TRBJ1-1, reads ETGVTQSPTHLIKTRGQQVTLRCSSQSGHNTVSWYQQALGQGPQFIFQYYREEENGRGNFPPRFSGLQFPNYSSELNVNALELDDSALYLCASRPGQSDTEAFFGQGTRLTVV.

J is TRBJ1-6 and V is TRBV7-2; D unclear. The CDR3 has 13 residues. CDR1 is SGHTA and CDR2 is FQGNSA in the germline V gene. With 1 base removed from V and 7 bases from J, the gap between germline ends came to 5 bases. The CDR3 loop is CASSLGGNSPLHF. The CDR3 DNA reads as TGTGCCAGCAGCTTAGGCGGGAATTCACCCCTCCACTTT.

The chain recombines TRBV6-1 with TRBJ2-7; D might be TRBD1 (5 bases). The CDR3 is made up of 16 amino acids. Germline-derived CDR1 and CDR2 are MNHNS and SASEGT. V was cut by 3 bases and J by 2 bases, with 17 bases left in between. This CDR3 reads CASSDHLGRVAYEQYF. The CDR3 DNA follows: TGTGCCAGCAGTGACCATTTGGGCAGGGTGGCCTACGAGCAGTACTTC.

The CDR3 coding sequence is TGTGCCAGCAGCTTAGGATCAGGGGGGAACTATGGCTACACCTTC. It codes for CASSLGSGGNYGYTF. The chain carries TRBV11-2 and TRBJ1-2; 7 bases agree with TRBD1. With 1 base clipped from V and 2 bases from J, the junction kept 4 bases outside the gene matches. The CDR3 loop spans 15 amino acids. Germline assignment: CDR1 SGHAT and CDR2 FQNNGV.

The chain combines TRBV11-2 with TRBJ2-7; D remains unclear. CDR3 length: 11 amino acids. V was clipped by 5 bases and J by 3 bases, with 5 bases between them. Per germline, CDR1 SGHAT and CDR2 FQNNGV. The CDR3 region is CASSQYYEQYF. DNA for the CDR3: TGTGCCAGCAGCCAGTACTACGAGCAGTACTTC.

The chain combines TRBV5-1 with TRBJ1-1, with a weak D call TRBD1 (5 bases). The germline CDR1 and CDR2 sequences are SGHRS and YFSETQ. The CDR3 consists of 14 residues. Trimming left V 2 bases short and J 4 bases short, with 12 bases between. CDR3 loop: CASSFGGTRTEAFF. Here the CDR3 DNA reads TGCGCCAGCAGCTTTGGGGGGACCCGCACTGAAGCTTTCTTT.

The chain employs TRBV6-5 and TRBJ2-7; 7 bases are a match to TRBD2. Per germline, CDR1 MNHEY and CDR2 SVGAGI. The CDR3 runs to 14 residues. V shed 5 bases, J shed 7 bases, and the junction held 11 bases outside the gene matches. The CDR3 reads CASSPGTNGSEQYF. In nucleotides, the CDR3 is TGTGCCAGCAGTCCCGGGACTAACGGGAGTGAGCAGTACTTC.